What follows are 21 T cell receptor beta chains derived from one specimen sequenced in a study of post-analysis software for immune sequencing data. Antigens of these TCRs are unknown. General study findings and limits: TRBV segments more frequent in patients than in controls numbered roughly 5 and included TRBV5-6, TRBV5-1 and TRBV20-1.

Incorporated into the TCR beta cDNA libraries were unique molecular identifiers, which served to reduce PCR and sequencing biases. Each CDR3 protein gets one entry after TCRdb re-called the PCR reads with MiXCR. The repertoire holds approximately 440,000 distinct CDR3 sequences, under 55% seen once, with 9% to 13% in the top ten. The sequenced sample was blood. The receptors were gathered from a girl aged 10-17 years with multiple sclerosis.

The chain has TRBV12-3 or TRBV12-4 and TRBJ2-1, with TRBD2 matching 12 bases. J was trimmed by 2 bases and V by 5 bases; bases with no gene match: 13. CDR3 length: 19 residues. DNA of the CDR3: TGTGCCAGCAGTCCCCCGGCTAGCGGGAGGGCCAGGGCCTACAATGAGCAGTTCTTC. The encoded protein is CASSPPASGRARAYNEQFF.

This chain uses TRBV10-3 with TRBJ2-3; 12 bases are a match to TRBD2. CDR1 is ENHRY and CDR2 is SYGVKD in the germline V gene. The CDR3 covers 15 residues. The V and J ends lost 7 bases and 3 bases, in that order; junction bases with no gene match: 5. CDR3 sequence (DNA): TGTGCCATCAAGACTAGCGGGAGTCGTACAGATACGCAGTATTTT. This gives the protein CAIKTSGSRTDTQYF.

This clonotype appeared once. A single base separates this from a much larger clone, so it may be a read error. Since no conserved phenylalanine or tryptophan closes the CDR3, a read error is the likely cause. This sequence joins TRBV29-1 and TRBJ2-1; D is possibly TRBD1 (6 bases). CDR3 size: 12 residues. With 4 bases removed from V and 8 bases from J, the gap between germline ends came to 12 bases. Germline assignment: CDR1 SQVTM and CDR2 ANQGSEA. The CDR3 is CSVGGRGYEQFV. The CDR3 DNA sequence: TGCAGCGTTGGGGGCAGGGGATATGAGCAGTTCGTC.

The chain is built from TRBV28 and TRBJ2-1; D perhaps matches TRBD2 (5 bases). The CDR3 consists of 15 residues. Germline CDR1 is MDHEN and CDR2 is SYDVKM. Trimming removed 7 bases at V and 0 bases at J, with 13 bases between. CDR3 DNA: TGTGCCAGCAAACCTTCGGACTTCTCCTACAATGAGCAGTTCTTC. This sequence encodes CASKPSDFSYNEQFF.

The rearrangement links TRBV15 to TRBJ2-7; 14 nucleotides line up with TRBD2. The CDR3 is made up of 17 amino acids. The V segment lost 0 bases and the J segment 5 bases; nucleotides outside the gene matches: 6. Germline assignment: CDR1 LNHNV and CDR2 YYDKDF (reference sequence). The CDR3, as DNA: TGTGCCACCAGCAGAGAGAAGGGACTAGCGGGAGAGAACGAGCAGTACTTC. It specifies CATSREKGLAGENEQYF.

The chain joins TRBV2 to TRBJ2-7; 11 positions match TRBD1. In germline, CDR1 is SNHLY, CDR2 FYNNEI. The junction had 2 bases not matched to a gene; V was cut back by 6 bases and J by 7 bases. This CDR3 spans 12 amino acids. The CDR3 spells CASRDRGLEQYF. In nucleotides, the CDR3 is TGTGCCAGCAGGGACAGGGGGCTTGAGCAGTACTTC.

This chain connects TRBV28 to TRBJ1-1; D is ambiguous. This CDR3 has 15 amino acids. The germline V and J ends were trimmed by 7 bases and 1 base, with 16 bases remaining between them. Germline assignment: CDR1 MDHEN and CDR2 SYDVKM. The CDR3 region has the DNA TGTGCCAGCAACCCGACTCCTGGCCCGAACACTGAAGCTTTCTTT. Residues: CASNPTPGPNTEAFF.

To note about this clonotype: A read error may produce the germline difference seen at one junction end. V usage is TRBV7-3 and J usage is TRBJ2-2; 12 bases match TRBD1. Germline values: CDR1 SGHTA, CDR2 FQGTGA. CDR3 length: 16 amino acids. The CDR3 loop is CVSSSGTGGANGELFF. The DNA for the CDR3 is TGTGTCAGCAGCTCGGGGACAGGGGGCGCGAACGGGGAGCTGTTTTTT.

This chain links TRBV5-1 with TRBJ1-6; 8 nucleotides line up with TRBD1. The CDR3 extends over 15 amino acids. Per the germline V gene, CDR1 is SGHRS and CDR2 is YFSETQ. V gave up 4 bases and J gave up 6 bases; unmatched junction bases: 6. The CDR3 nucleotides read TGCGCCAGCAGCCCAGGACAGGGCTTTAATTCACCCCTCCACTTT. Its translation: CASSPGQGFNSPLHF. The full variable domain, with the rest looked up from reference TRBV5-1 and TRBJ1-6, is KAGVTQTPRYLIKTRGQQVTLSCSPISGHRSVSWYQQTPGQGLQFLFEYFSETQRNKGNFPGRFSGRQFSNSRSEMNVSTLELGDSALYLCASSPGQGFNSPLHFGNGTRLTVT.

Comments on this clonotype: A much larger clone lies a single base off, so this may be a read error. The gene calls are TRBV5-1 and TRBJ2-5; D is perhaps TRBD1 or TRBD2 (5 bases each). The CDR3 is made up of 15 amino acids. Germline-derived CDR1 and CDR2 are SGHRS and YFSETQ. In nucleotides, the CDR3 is TGCGCCGGCAGCGCAACCGGGACGGAGCAAGAGACCCAGTACTTC. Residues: CAGSATGTEQETQYF.

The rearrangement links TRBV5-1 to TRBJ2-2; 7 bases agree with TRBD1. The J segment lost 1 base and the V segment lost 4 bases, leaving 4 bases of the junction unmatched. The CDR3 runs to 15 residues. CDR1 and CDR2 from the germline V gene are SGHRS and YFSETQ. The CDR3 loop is CASSVDRWNTGELFF. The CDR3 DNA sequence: TGCGCCAGCAGCGTGGACAGGTGGAACACCGGGGAGCTGTTTTTT.

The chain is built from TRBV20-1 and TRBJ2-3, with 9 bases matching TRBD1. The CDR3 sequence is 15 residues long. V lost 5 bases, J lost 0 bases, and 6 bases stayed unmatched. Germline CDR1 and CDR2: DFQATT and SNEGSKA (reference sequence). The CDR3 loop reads CSALWTGVSTDTQYF. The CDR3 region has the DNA TGCAGTGCTCTTTGGACAGGGGTCAGCACAGATACGCAGTATTTT.

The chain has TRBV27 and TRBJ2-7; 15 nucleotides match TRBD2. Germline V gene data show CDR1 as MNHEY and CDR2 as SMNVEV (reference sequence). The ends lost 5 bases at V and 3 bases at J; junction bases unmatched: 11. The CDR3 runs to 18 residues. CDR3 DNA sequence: TGTGCCAGCAGTCCCCGGACTAGCGGGAGGGCCTATCACTACGAGCAGTACTTC. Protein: CASSPRTSGRAYHYEQYF.

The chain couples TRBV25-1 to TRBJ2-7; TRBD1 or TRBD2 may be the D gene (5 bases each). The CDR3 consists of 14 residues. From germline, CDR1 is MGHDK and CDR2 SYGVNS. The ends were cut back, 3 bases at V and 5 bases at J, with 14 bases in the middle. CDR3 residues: CASSDPWGYHEQYF. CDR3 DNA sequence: TGTGCCAGCAGTGACCCATGGGGGTACCACGAGCAGTACTTC.

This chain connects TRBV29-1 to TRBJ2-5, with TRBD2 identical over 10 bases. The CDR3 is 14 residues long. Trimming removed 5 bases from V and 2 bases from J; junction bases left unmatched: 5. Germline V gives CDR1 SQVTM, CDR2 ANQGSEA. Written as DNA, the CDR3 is TGCAGCGTTTCATCTAGCGGGGGACAAGAGACCCAGTACTTC. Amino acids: CSVSSSGGQETQYF.

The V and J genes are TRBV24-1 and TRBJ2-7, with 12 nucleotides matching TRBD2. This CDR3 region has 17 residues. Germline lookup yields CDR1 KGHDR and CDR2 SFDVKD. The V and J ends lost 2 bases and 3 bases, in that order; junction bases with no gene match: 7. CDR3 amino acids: CATSDWTSGTSYYEQYF. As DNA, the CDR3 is TGTGCCACCAGTGATTGGACTAGCGGGACGAGTTACTACGAGCAGTACTTC.

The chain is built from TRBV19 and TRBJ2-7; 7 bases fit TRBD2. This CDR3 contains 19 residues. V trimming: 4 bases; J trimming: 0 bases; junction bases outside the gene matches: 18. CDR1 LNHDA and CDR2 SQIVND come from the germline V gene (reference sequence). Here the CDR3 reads CASSRRPQLRGGISYEQYF. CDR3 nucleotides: TGTGCCAGTAGTAGACGACCACAACTTCGGGGAGGGATCTCCTACGAGCAGTACTTC.

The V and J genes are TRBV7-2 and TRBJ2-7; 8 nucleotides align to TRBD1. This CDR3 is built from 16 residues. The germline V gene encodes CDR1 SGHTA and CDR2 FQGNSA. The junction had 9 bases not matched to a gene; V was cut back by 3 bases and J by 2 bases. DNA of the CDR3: TGTGCCAGCAGCTTGCAGGGGGCAGGGGAACCCTACGAGCAGTACTTC. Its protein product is CASSLQGAGEPYEQYF.

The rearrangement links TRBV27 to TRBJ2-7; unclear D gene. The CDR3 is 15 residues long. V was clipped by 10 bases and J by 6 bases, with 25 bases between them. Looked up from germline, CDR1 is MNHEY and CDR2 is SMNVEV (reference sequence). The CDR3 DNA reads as TGTGCCACCAAAAATCATCCGTCGATGTCGGCCGAGCAGTACTTC. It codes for CATKNHPSMSAEQYF.

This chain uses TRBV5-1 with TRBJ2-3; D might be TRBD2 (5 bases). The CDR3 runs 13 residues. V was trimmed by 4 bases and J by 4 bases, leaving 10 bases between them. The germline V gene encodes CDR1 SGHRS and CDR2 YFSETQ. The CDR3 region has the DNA TGCGCCAGCAGCCTGAGGGTCCCAGATACGCAGTATTTT. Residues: CASSLRVPDTQYF.

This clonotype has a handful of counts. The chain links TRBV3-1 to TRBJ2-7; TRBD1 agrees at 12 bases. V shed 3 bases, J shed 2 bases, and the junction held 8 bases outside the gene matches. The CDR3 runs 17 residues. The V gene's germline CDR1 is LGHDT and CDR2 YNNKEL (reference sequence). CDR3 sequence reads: CASSQGQGALSPYEQYF. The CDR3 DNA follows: TGTGCCAGCAGCCAGGGACAGGGGGCGCTTTCTCCCTACGAGCAGTACTTC.